Here is one TCR beta chain with its context. Its antigen remains unknown. These data belong to a study of T-cell memory formation after mild COVID-19. The V and J ends lost 6 bases and 4 bases respectively, with 15 bases between them. The germline gives CDR1 MDHEN, CDR2 SYDVKM. This CDR3 comprises 14 residues. Findings and caveats of the study: Among contracting clones, CD4+ were mainly CM/EM and CD8+ enriched in EMRA. Pre-infection memory harbored some responding clones, suggesting cross-reactive memory joined.

It was 5'RACE with constant-segment primers that produced the TCR alpha and TCR beta cDNA libraries, which carried sample barcodes and UMIs. TCRdb used MiXCR to reprocess the 5' RACE reads, holding one entry per CDR3 protein. The data contain about 390,000 distinct CDR3 sequences, around a sixth of them singletons. This receptor was taken from a man younger than 35 who had mild COVID-19 (a few samples of this study predate the infection). Cell type and time point are not known. Sequencing was carried out using PBMCs or a T cell subset sorted from them (not recorded which). The rearrangement links TRBV28 to TRBJ1-1; D gene ambiguous. CDR3: CASSLGPGGTEAFF. The CDR3 nucleotides are TGTGCCAGCAGCCTTGGCCCGGGTGGCACTGAAGCTTTCTTT.